A selection of T cell receptor beta chains follows, all from one sample in a study of blood T cell repertoires in COVID-19. Only in-frame clones appear in the TCRdb table, and some are missing; sequencing was by immunoSEQ multiplex PCR. The repertoire holds 250,000 to 300,000 clones, with nearly 90% as singletons. What was sequenced was peripheral blood. Receptors were obtained from a woman in her twenties or thirties with COVID-19, enrolled during active disease. Both conserved end residues are trimmed from each CDR3.

>TRBJ2-7|13|TRBV19
ASSISGQARYEQY
>TRBJ2-7|11|TRBV7-2
ASSYQGQGEQY
>TRBJ2-1|12|TRBV29-1
SAKTSGGHNEQF
>TRBJ1-1|12|TRBV28
ASSFIEVGARAF
>TRBJ2-1|17|TRBV9
ASSVEVSGGSASYNEQF
>TRBJ2-5|13|TRBV29-1
SARRGLAGGETQY
>TRBJ2-3|13|TRBV29-1
SVLGQGAVTDTQY
>TRBJ1-2|12|TRBV19
ASNRGPLRYGYT
>TRBJ2-7|11|TRBV7-8
ASSRGGPYEQY
>TRBJ2-3|13|TRBV2
ASRVAGGHTDTQY
>TRBJ1-5|12|TRBV24-1
ATSGGGVGQPQH
>TRBJ1-6|11|TRBV7-8
ASADRGNSPLH
>TRBJ2-2|15|TRBV9
ASSVPAFVEGTGELF
>TRBJ2-7|12|TRBV10-3
AIRGTSGYYEQY
>TRBJ2-7|14|TRBV7-9
ASSLAGTPNSYEQY
>TRBJ1-1|13|TRBV6-5
ASSRGRAVYTEAF
>TRBJ1-6|13|TRBV28
ASSFAGGGGSPLH
>TRBJ1-4|12|TRBV5-1
ASSWYSQNEKLF
>TRBJ1-4|11|TRBV2
ASSGGTGASLF
>TRBJ2-7|11|TRBV5-1
ASSLVGGYEQY
>TRBJ2-2|15|TRBV5-3
ARSLIWRTGSVGELF
>TRBJ1-2|14|TRBV30
ACRSPGQPFLYGYT
>TRBJ1-2|14|TRBV27
ASSLLAGQLNYGYT
>TRBJ1-1|12|TRBV24-1
ATSDLPGNTEAF
>TRBJ2-1|13|TRBV5-1
ASSLGQGSYNEQF
>TRBJ1-1|12|TRBV29-1
SAIFSMMNTEAF
>TRBJ2-5|14|TRBV23-1
ASSQSLTRGTKTQY
>TRBJ1-5|13|TRBV27
ASSPLAHSNQPQH
>TRBJ2-5|12|TRBV28
ASRARRGAGAQY
>TRBJ1-1|11|TRBV19
ASSIEPGTEAF
>TRBJ1-5|12|TRBV5-1
ASSQTGINQPQH
>TRBJ2-5|13|TRBV4-1
ASSQTGLAGETQY
>TRBJ1-1|14|TRBV5-1
ASSFGTGLMNTEAF
>TRBJ2-3|13|TRBV10-2
ASSKGVWARDTQY
>TRBJ1-2|9|TRBV30
AWSRGNGYT
>TRBJ2-7|13|TRBV28
ASSLGGQLSYEQY
>TRBJ2-7|13|TRBV5-1
ASSLEAGGAYEQY
>TRBJ1-1|10|TRBV18
ASSPYRSEAF
>TRBJ2-1|14|TRBV4-2
ASSQFSGGPLNEQF
>TRBJ2-1|14|TRBV7-9
ASRPILAGPYNEQF
>TRBJ1-1|15|TRBV7-6
ASSLEGDRGLNTEAF
>TRBJ2-7|11|TRBV3-1/TRBV3-2
ASSQELTHEQY
>TRBJ2-3|13|TRBV4-1
ASSQGRTGADTQY
>TRBJ2-2|13|TRBV5-1
ASILGGTNTGELF
>TRBJ2-7|13|TRBV7-2
ASSMSGGAVYEQY
>TRBJ2-5|14|TRBV28
ASSLSVRGPGETQY
>TRBJ1-4|13|TRBV3-1/TRBV3-2
ASSQESRVREKLF
>TRBJ1-1|12|TRBV11-3
ASSLRGVDTEAF
>TRBJ1-4|16|TRBV14
ASSQERPEQGRNEKLF
>TRBJ1-2|15|TRBV11-2
ASSLTPSLTGEGGYT
>TRBJ2-1|13|TRBV9
ASSVEGLPYNEQF
>TRBJ2-1|12|TRBV6-1
ASSESQGAPRQF
>TRBJ1-3|12|TRBV7-6
ASSSRASGNTIY
>TRBJ1-2|13|TRBV19
ASTIVGPEAYGYT
>TRBJ1-1|12|TRBV4-2
ASSPDSLNTEAF